Detailed here is one T cell receptor beta chain. This entry is derived from a study of blood T cell repertoires in COVID-19. Study as a whole: Acute and convalescent COVID-19 specimens originated in the United States, Italy and Spain.

Source study methods: Counts of nucleated cells, estimated from reference gene primer amplification, were obtained. The assay was immunoSEQ multiplex PCR, and TCRdb's table has in-frame clones only and misses some. V and J calls and clone size are copied from that table; D and trimming were computed from the DNA. Of about 180,000 clones listed, 86% were seen once; the top ten hold less than 3%. Per germline, CDR1 SQVTM and CDR2 ANQGSEA. The CDR3 covers 15 residues. Trimming stripped 6 bases from V and 0 bases from J, with 15 bases between. The sequence was collected from a woman aged 30 to 39 with active or convalescent COVID-19. This chain connects TRBV29-1 to TRBJ2-1; D unclear. Sequenced input: peripheral blood. CDR3 residues: CSVLVRSLSYNEQFF. The CDR3, as DNA: TGCAGCGTCCTAGTTCGGAGTCTCTCCTACAATGAGCAGTTCTTC.